Below, 9 T cell receptor beta chains from the same sample are listed, as sequenced in a study of spatial heterogeneity in lung cancer. TCRdb re-analysed the 5' RACE reads in MiXCR, keeping a single row per CDR3 protein. The table has about 45,000 distinct CDR3 sequences, approximately 6.9% seen once; the top ten hold around 43%. Described time point: sample taken at primary tumor resection. Unsorted whole RNA from tumor, nontumor lung or frozen PBMC underwent sequencing. Sequences were derived from PBMCs, sampled at surgery. The receptors were gathered from a female donor with early-stage non-small cell lung cancer.

This clonotype was picked up many times. The gene calls are TRBV9 and TRBJ1-5, with D maybe TRBD1 (6 bases). Trimming removed 4 bases at V and 2 bases at J, with 10 bases between. The CDR3 has 14 amino acids. Per the germline V gene, CDR1 is SGDLS and CDR2 is YYNGEE. The CDR3 spells CASSKQGGNQPQHF. The CDR3 nucleotides read TGTGCCAGCAGCAAACAGGGTGGCAATCAGCCCCAGCATTTT.

This clonotype has a count of ten or more. V is TRBV5-1 and J is TRBJ1-1; TRBD1 is a possible D gene (6 bases). Germline values: CDR1 SGHRS, CDR2 YFSETQ. The CDR3 has 13 amino acids. Trimming took 4 bases from V and 7 from J, leaving 14 bases between them. CDR3 protein: CASSNQGILEAFF. As DNA, the CDR3 is TGCGCCAGCAGCAATCAGGGGATACTTGAAGCTTTCTTT.

This clonotype was recorded at least ten times. The chain combines TRBV29-1 with TRBJ1-2, with D tentatively TRBD1 (6 bases). V was cut by 7 bases and J by 7 bases, with 19 bases left in between. CDR3 length: 13 residues. The germline V gene has CDR1 SQVTM and CDR2 ANQGSEA. The CDR3 here is CSGGHFTSGGYTF. The CDR3 DNA sequence: TGCAGCGGGGGACATTTCACTTCAGGTGGCTACACCTTC.

This clonotype was detected only a few times. CDR3 sequence reads: CASSRPSGAAAFF. The CDR3 coding sequence is TGCGCCAGCAGCCGCCCATCCGGGGCGGCAGCTTTCTTT. The chain has TRBV4-1 and TRBJ1-1; D may be TRBD1 (5 bases). Deletions cut 4 bases from V and 10 bases from J, with 16 bases between. CDR3 length equals 13 residues. From germline, CDR1 is MGHRA and CDR2 YSYEKL.

This clonotype was picked up many times. The rearrangement uses TRBV29-1 and TRBJ2-1; TRBD2 matches at 7 bases. The length of the CDR3 is 15 residues. The germline gives CDR1 SQVTM, CDR2 ANQGSEA. With V trimmed by 3 bases and J by 1 base, 6 bases remained unmatched. The DNA for the CDR3 is TGCAGCGTTGACAAGCGGGGAAGGTCCTACAATGAGCAGTTCTTC. Amino acid sequence: CSVDKRGRSYNEQFF.

This clonotype was counted between two and nine times. V gene TRBV3-1 combines with J gene TRBJ1-2; D is ambiguous. Per germline, CDR1 LGHDT and CDR2 YNNKEL (reference sequence). Between the trimmed V and J ends, which lost 4 bases and 0 bases, there was a span of 6 bases. This CDR3 region has 13 residues. The CDR3 sequence is CASSRAANYGYTF. For the CDR3, the DNA is TGTGCCAGCAGCCGGGCGGCTAACTATGGCTACACCTTC.

With regard to this clonotype: A read error may explain this, as a much larger clone is one base away. J is TRBJ2-3 and V is TRBV19, with D perhaps TRBD1 (5 bases). This CDR3 contains 14 residues. Germline V lookup: CDR1 LNHDA, CDR2 SQIVND (reference sequence). The DNA for the CDR3 is TGTGTCAGTAGTATACAGGCTAGCACAGATACGCAGTATTTT. It encodes CVSSIQASTDTQYF.

This clonotype was recorded at least ten times. The rearrangement links TRBV14 to TRBJ1-6, with TRBD1 as a possible D gene (6 bases). Between the trimmed V and J ends, which lost 2 bases and 11 bases, there was a span of 10 bases. Germline V lookup: CDR1 SGHDN, CDR2 FVKESK. The CDR3 sequence is 13 residues long. The CDR3 sequence is CASSQPGATPLHF. The CDR3 nucleotides read TGTGCCAGCAGCCAACCGGGGGCGACACCCCTCCACTTT.

The rearrangement links TRBV5-6 to TRBJ1-5; 10 bases align to TRBD1. Germline CDR1 reads SGHDT; CDR2 reads YYEEEE. CDR3 length equals 16 residues. V shed 3 bases and J 3 bases; nucleotides not matched to a gene: 6. CDR3 nucleotide sequence: TGTGCCAGCAGCTCCCCGGGACAGGGGACCAATCAGCCCCAGCATTTT. As protein: CASSSPGQGTNQPQHF.